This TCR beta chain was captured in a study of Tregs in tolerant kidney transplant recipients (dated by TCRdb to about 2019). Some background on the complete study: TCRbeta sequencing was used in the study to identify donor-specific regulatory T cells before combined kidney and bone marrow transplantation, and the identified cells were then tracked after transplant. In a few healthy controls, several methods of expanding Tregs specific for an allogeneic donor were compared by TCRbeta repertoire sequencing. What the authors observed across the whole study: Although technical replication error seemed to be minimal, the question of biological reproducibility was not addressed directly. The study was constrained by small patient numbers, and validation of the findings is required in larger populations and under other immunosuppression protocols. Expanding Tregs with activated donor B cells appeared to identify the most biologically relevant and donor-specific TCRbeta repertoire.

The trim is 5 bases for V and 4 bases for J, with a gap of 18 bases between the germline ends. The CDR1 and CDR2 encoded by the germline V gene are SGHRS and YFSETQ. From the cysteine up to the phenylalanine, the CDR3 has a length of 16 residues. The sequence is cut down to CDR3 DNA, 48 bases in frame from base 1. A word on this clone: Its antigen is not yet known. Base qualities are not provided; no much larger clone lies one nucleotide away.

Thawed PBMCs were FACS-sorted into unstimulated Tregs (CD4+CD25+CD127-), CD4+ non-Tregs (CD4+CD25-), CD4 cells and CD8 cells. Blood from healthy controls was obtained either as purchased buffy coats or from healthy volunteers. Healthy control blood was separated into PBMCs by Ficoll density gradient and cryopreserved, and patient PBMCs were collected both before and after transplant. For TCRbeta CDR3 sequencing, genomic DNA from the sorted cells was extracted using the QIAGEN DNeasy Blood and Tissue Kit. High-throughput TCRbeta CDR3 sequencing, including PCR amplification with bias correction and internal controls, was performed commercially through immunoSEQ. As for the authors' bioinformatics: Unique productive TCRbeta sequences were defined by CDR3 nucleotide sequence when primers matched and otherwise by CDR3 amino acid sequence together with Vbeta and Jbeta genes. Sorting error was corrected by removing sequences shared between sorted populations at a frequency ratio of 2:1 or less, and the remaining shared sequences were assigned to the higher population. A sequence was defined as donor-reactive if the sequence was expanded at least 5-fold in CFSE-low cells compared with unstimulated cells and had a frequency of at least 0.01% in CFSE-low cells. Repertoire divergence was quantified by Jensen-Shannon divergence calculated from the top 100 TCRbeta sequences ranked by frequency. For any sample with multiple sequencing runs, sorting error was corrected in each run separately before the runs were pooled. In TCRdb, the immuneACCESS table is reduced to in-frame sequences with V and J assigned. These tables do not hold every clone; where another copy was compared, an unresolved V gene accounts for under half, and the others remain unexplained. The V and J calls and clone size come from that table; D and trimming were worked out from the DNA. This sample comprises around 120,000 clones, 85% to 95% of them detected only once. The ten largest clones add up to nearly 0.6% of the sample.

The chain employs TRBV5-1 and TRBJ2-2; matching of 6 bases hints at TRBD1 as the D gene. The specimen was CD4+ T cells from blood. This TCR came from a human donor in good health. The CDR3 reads CASRSLGGAGTGELFF. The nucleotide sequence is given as TGCGCCAGCAGATCTCTTGGGGGCGCCGGCACCGGGGAGCTGTTTTTT.